This TCR beta chain is drawn from a study of human T cells and chemical hapten exposure. As for the study in general: The study patch tested 0.01% DPC on the upper back and read results at 6 days.

J gave up 3 bases and V 7 bases, and 14 bases lay outside the gene matches. Germline CDR1 reads MNHNY; CDR2 reads SVGAGI (reference sequence). This CDR3 has 16 residues. TCRdb analysed the RACE reads with MiXCR anew, one entry per CDR3 protein. The data show over 35,000 distinct CDR3 sequences, approximately 10% seen once. Time point: pre-sensitization, week 0. Indicated treatment: therapeutic diphenylcyclopropenone sensitization with weekly scalp DPC. This clonotype occurred a few times. This specimen was whole blood, taken in connection with sensitization to the hapten diphenylcyclopropenone (DPC). This receptor was obtained from a man aged 30 to 39 with alopecia areata. Some clones in this sample may be carry-over from other donors' samples. The V call is TRBV6-6, the J call TRBJ1-1; TRBD1 agrees at 7 bases. The chain's CDR3 is CASNMGGGAGHTEAFF. CDR3 DNA: TGTGCCAGCAACATGGGAGGGGGCGCCGGGCACACTGAAGCTTTCTTT.